This TCR beta chain derives from a study of blood T cell repertoires in COVID-19 (dated by TCRdb to about 2020). Notes on the research overall: Collaborator samples came from the United States, Italy and Spain and covered acute and convalescent phases of COVID-19. The material from the prospective study consisted of cDNA or gDNA derived from T cells, B-cell-depleted T cells, or PBMCs. The dataset comprised deeply sampled blood TCRbeta repertoires from subjects exposed to, actively infected with, or recovered from COVID-19. The repertoires were released in a freely available public database meant as a resource for research on the immune response to SARS-CoV-2. Samples came from the ongoing ImmuneRACE study (first 160 participants) plus 1,254 subjects from 6 global collaborators. The sample metadata nearly always contained a de-identified subject ID, COVID-19 status, age in years and sex. Where HLA class I and class II types were available, the types were taken from metadata supplied by the sample provider, not from assay-based typing.

Participants in the prospective study were aged about 18 to 95 years, lived in about two dozen United States geographic areas, and enrolled through a virtual design. In the prospective study, cohorts were assigned on the basis of participant-reported clinical history obtained from a screening survey and a study questionnaire. Recovered participants in ImmuneRACE Cohort 3 were defined by two consecutive negative NP/OP PCR tests, clearance by a healthcare professional, or resolution of symptoms. Mobile phlebotomists in the prospective study collected whole blood, serum and a nasopharyngeal or oropharyngeal swab from every participant. Additional blood draws and questionnaires over an approximately two-month period could optionally be provided by prospective study participants. Before DNA extraction, prospective study blood samples were shipped either frozen or at room temperature. Results and caveats for the whole study, not just this receptor: Clinical and demographic metadata were provided uncurated, with the amount varying by source and participant.

Spanning cysteine to phenylalanine, the CDR3 consists of 16 amino acids. The entry retains the CDR3 DNA only, 48 bases that are in frame from base 1. CDR1 and CDR2 are drawn from the germline V gene (reference sequence): LNHNV, YYDKDF. The germline V end is reduced by 1 base and the J end by 6 bases; junction bases left unmatched: 5. TCRbeta CDR3 regions were amplified from genomic DNA using the immunoSEQ Assay, a bias-controlled multiplex PCR. On the study's bioinformatics: The number of nucleated cells in each sample was estimated from the amplification of reference gene primers within the assay. Sequence reads were collapsed and filtered to measure the absolute abundance of every unique TCRbeta CDR3 rearrangement. For each sample, productive Simpson clonality was calculated as the square root of Simpson's diversity index across productive rearrangements. What TCRdb holds here is the immuneACCESS table cut down to in-frame rearrangements. Part of the clones is not present; checked against another copy, under half of the missing clones reflect an unresolved V gene, and the others are unexplained. That table gives V, J and clone size, and the DNA gave D and trimming. Present in this sample are about 440,000 clones, about nine tenths of which were seen just once. Of the sample, about 0.6% is held by the ten largest clones.

On this clone itself: Its antigen is unknown. No per-base quality is available; no much larger clone lies one base away.

This receptor was identified in a young man who had recovered from COVID-19. Sequences were obtained from PBMCs or T cells enriched from blood (not recorded which). The sequence links TRBV15 to TRBJ2-1, with TRBD2 matching 11 junction bases. The sequenced DNA is TGTGCCACCAGCAGAGTAACTAGCGGGAGACCCAATGAGCAGTTCTTC. Its amino acids are CATSRVTSGRPNEQFF.